Described below is a single TCR beta chain sequence and its context. There is no known antigen for this receptor. Nothing much larger sits one base from this clone, and base qualities are not available. This entry comes from a study of T cell repertoires in cytomegalovirus infection (dated by TCRdb to the late 2010s). Describing the broader study: Recently identified HLA-C-restricted CMV epitopes, whose presentation resists viral immunomodulation, were targeted by peptide stimulations together with well-studied HLA-B-restricted epitopes. Donor HLA type was relevant to the analysis, because carriage of CMV infection together with the matching HLA type was indicated by public TCR beta signatures.

Looking up the germline V gene (reference sequence) yields CDR1 LNHDA and CDR2 SQIVND. The trim is 6 bases for V and 7 bases for J, with a gap of 19 bases between the germline ends. The CDR3 starts with the cysteine, ends with the phenylalanine, and has 15 residues. The DNA shown is the 45-base CDR3, in frame from base 1. Reads for this sample came from an Illumina HiSeq 1500. TCRdb reprocessed the public reads (quality trimming at Q25 with fastp, clone calling with MiXCR) and kept in-frame beta chains. Each entry is one CDR3 protein sequence, shown with its most common DNA and genes. The sample has some 940,000 distinct CDR3 sequences on record, 30% to 40% of them singletons. Roughly an eighth of the sample is held by the ten biggest clonotypes. The sample's treatment or condition, from its label and the paper: in vitro stimulation with specific CMV peptide epitopes to enrich CMV-specific T cells.

The research as a whole found: In both this cohort and an independent cohort of some 350 donors, the cumulative frequency of public TCR beta family members distinguished carriers of CMV infection plus the relevant HLA type. The ex vivo response was dominated by HLA-C-restricted CMV-specific TCR beta clonotypes, and the single most frequent clonotype in two of eight donors was supplied by these HLA-C-restricted clonotypes.

The rearranged segments are TRBV19 and TRBJ2-1; TRBD1 could be the D gene, as 6 bases match. This sample comprised cultured CD8+ T cells from PBMCs, obtained from culture after CMV antigen stimulation. The TCR comes from a human donor in good health (CMV status not recorded). Some clones in this sample may be carry-over from other donors' samples. The DNA sequence reads TGTGCCAGTAGACCCACAGGGAATGTGAATAATGAGCAGTTCTTC. The resulting protein is CASRPTGNVNNEQFF.